What follows are 10 T cell receptor beta chains derived from one specimen sequenced in a study of Graves' ophthalmopathy and Graves' hyperthyroidism. The authors amplified TCR beta CDR3 regions, and they did so from RNA transcripts for repertoire sequencing. The first-round RT-PCR employed HTBI primers together with the Qiagen OneStep RT-PCR kit. A multiplex PCR was then performed as the second round. TCRdb redid the calling of the multiplex PCR reads with MiXCR, one entry per CDR3 protein. Of 300,000 to 400,000 distinct CDR3 sequences listed, roughly a sixth are singletons. Specimen: peripheral blood. The receptor source for this set is an adult man with Graves' ophthalmopathy.

A remark on this clonotype: One base away lies a much larger clone, so this may be a sequencing read error. The chain is built from TRBV9 and TRBJ1-2; D ambiguous. The CDR3 spans 14 residues. From germline, CDR1 is SGDLS and CDR2 YYNGEE. CDR3: CASSVKPSGLAYTF. The CDR3 DNA reads TGTGCAAGCAGCGTAAAGCCGAGCGGACTGGCCTACACCTTC.

In its sample, this clonotype was seen many times. This sequence joins TRBV20-1 and TRBJ1-2, with D perhaps matching TRBD1 (5 bases). CDR1 and CDR2 (germline): DFQATT, SNEGSKA (reference sequence). The CDR3 consists of 14 residues. V lost 0 bases to trimming and J lost 6 bases, with 14 bases between them. CDR3 DNA: TGCAGTGCTAGAGATCAATCTGGGACGCATGGCTACACCTTC. Protein product: CSARDQSGTHGYTF.

This clonotype has at least ten counts. This chain links TRBV5-1 with TRBJ2-5; 7 bases line up with TRBD1. Germline V CDR1 and CDR2: SGHRS, YFSETQ. The CDR3 is 11 residues long. Losses at the gene ends were 7 bases for V and 10 bases for J; bases not matched to a gene: 7. The CDR3 reads CASGQDWVQYF. As DNA, the CDR3 is TGCGCCAGCGGACAGGATTGGGTCCAGTACTTC.

The chain couples TRBV6-2 or TRBV6-3 to TRBJ1-1; D is ambiguous. CDR1 and CDR2 (germline): MNHEY, SVGEGT. CDR3 length: 17 residues. V lost 2 bases, J lost 0 bases, and 16 bases lay in between. CDR3 coding DNA: TGTGCCAGCAGTTACCATTACACCGCCCTAATGAACACTGAAGCTTTCTTT. Translated: CASSYHYTALMNTEAFF.

This sequence joins TRBV28 and TRBJ2-4; 8 bases line up with TRBD2. Germline loops: CDR1 MDHEN, CDR2 SYDVKM. The CDR3 runs 15 residues. The junction had 10 bases not matched to a gene; V was cut back by 6 bases and J by 6 bases. The CDR3 sequence: CASRAGGEGGNIQYF. Here the CDR3 DNA reads TGTGCCAGCAGGGCGGGAGGAGAGGGCGGAAACATTCAGTACTTC.

In the case of this clonotype: A read error may produce the germline difference seen at one junction end. The rearrangement joins TRBV4-2 to TRBJ1-2; D is unclear. This CDR3 is built from 17 residues. Germline CDR1 reads LGHNA; CDR2 reads YNFKEQ. CDR3 coding DNA: TGTGCCAGCAGCCAAGCGTCGTATGCGGGTTCTATCTATGGCTACAACTTC. Encoded protein: CASSQASYAGSIYGYNF.

This clonotype appeared many times. The V call is TRBV27, the J call TRBJ1-1; D may be TRBD1 (6 bases). CDR1 and CDR2 from the germline V gene are MNHEY and SMNVEV (reference sequence). Trimming shortened V by 0 bases and J by 4 bases, and 12 bases separated the two germline ends. The CDR3 sequence is 15 residues long. This chain's CDR3 is CASSLSATGSTEAFF. CDR3 bases: TGTGCCAGCAGTTTATCCGCAACAGGGTCCACTGAAGCTTTCTTT.

In its sample, this clonotype was seen many times. The CDR3 nucleotides read TGTGCCAGCAGTGCGGGGGTATCGGACGAGCAGTACTTC. Protein: CASSAGVSDEQYF. J is TRBJ2-7 and V is TRBV12-3 or TRBV12-4; the match to TRBD2 covers 7 bases. There are 13 residues in the CDR3. The J segment lost 5 bases and the V segment lost 5 bases, leaving 6 bases of the junction unmatched.

This clonotype has a count of ten or more. The chain couples TRBV5-4 to TRBJ2-5, with 11 bases identical to TRBD1. The CDR3 totals 16 residues. Per the germline V gene, CDR1 is SGHNT and CDR2 is YYREEE (reference sequence). V was pared by 7 bases and J by 5 bases, with 13 bases of the junction left unmatched. In DNA form, the CDR3 reads TGTGCCAGCGGCCATCTCAGGACAGGGGGCTTGGAGACCCAGTACTTC. As protein: CASGHLRTGGLETQYF. The whole variable domain, filled in from reference TRBV5-4 and TRBJ2-5, reads ETGVTQSPTHLIKTRGQQVTLRCSSQSGHNTVSWYQQALGQGPQFIFQYYREEENGRGNFPPRFSGLQFPNYSSELNVNALELDDSALYLCASGHLRTGGLETQYFGPGTRLLVL.

V and J are TRBV28 and TRBJ1-1; D ambiguous. Trimming took 1 base from V and 3 from J, leaving 15 bases between them. The CDR3 runs 16 residues. Per the germline V gene, CDR1 is MDHEN and CDR2 is SYDVKM. The CDR3 is CASSLSYGEDYTEAFF. The DNA of the CDR3 is TGTGCCAGCAGTTTATCTTACGGGGAGGATTACACTGAAGCTTTCTTT.